Presented here are 15 T cell receptor beta chains from one specimen sequenced in a study of vaccination and CD4 T cells after COVID-19. These receptors are not linked to any known antigen. Researchers used the Oncomine TCR Beta short-read assay to sequence DNA from cultured CD4+ T cells. TCRdb passed the PCR reads through MiXCR, listing each CDR3 protein once. The data contain almost 5,500 distinct CDR3 sequences, 41% of them singletons. Treatment described: roughly ten-day PBMC culture with coronavirus spike peptide pools or control peptides (ViraFEST assay). The collection of CD4+ T cells from the unexposed donor took place before the COVID-19 pandemic (2011-2018). The source material was CD4+ T cells from blood, cultured in vitro. The receptors were gathered from a human donor in good health.

This chain links TRBV28 with TRBJ1-6, with a weak D call TRBD1 (5 bases). Germline CDR1 MDHEN, CDR2 SYDVKM. The CDR3 sequence is 15 residues long. V lost 8 bases to trimming and J lost 9 bases, with 20 bases between them. In nucleotides, the CDR3 is TGTGCCAGCCGCCCGTGGAAGGGAGGGGTTTCACCCCTCCACTTT. Translation: CASRPWKGGVSPLHF.

The rearrangement joins TRBV12-3 or TRBV12-4 to TRBJ2-2; 7 bases match TRBD2. There are 15 residues in the CDR3. V lost 5 bases to trimming and J lost 2 bases; unmatched junction nucleotides: 5. The CDR3 sequence is CASSQAGLNTGELFF. CDR3 DNA sequence: TGTGCCAGCAGTCAAGCGGGACTCAACACCGGGGAGCTGTTTTTT.

This clonotype was picked up a small number of times. V gene TRBV5-1 combines with J gene TRBJ2-7; 14 positions match TRBD2. This CDR3 has 20 residues. Germline CDR1 and CDR2: SGHRS and YFSETQ. Trimming removed 0 bases from V and 2 bases from J; junction bases left unmatched: 13. CDR3 nucleotides: TGCGCCAGCAGCTTGGCCTCCGGACTAGCGGGAGGTACCCTAACCTACGAGCAGTACTTC. Residues: CASSLASGLAGGTLTYEQYF.

V gene TRBV7-2 combines with J gene TRBJ2-5; D is unclear. Germline values: CDR1 SGHTA, CDR2 FQGNSA. The CDR3 is 12 amino acids. V was pared by 1 base and J by 4 bases, with 4 bases between. The CDR3 protein is CASSLDGETQYF. CDR3 coding DNA: TGTGCCAGCAGCTTAGATGGAGAGACCCAGTACTTC.

This clonotype was seen a few times. This chain joins TRBV19 and TRBJ1-1; tentative D call: TRBD1 (5 bases). This CDR3 is built from 13 residues. V was pared by 4 bases and J by 1 base, with 7 bases between. The germline CDR1 and CDR2 sequences are LNHDA and SQIVND (reference sequence). CDR3 bases: TGTGCCAGTAGTACAGGGTGGAACACTGAAGCTTTCTTT. This sequence encodes CASSTGWNTEAFF.

V usage is TRBV4-2 and J usage is TRBJ1-5; a possible D gene is TRBD1 (5 bases). Germline V gives CDR1 LGHNA, CDR2 YNFKEQ. CDR3 length: 16 residues. The germline V and J ends were trimmed by 4 bases and 4 bases, with 17 bases remaining between them. The CDR3 DNA reads TGTGCCAGCAGCCTAGGGGCCGGGGACGGTAATCAGCCCCAGCATTTT. Encoded protein: CASSLGAGDGNQPQHF.

The chain employs TRBV27 and TRBJ2-2, with 9 bases lining up with TRBD1. V was pared by 6 bases and J by 6 bases, with 5 bases of the junction left unmatched. Per the germline V gene, CDR1 is MNHEY and CDR2 is SMNVEV (reference sequence). The CDR3 length is 14 residues. The CDR3 DNA reads TGTGCCAGCAGGGTACGGACAGGGGCCGGGGAGCTGTTTTTT. Its translation is CASRVRTGAGELFF.

The V call is TRBV6-1, the J call TRBJ2-1; 15 bases fit TRBD2. V trimming: 6 bases; J trimming: 7 bases; junction bases outside the gene matches: 13. This CDR3 spans 18 amino acids. CDR1 MNHNS and CDR2 SASEGT come from the germline V gene. The CDR3 sequence: CASRPGLAGGLRWNEQFF. CDR3 nucleotide sequence: TGTGCCAGCAGGCCGGGACTAGCGGGAGGACTGCGATGGAATGAGCAGTTCTTC.

The chain uses TRBV5-5 and TRBJ1-2; D is uncertain. Germline lookup yields CDR1 SGHKS and CDR2 YYEKEE (reference sequence). CDR3 length: 16 residues. V was clipped by 5 bases and J by 0 bases, with 17 bases between them. CDR3 sequence reads: CASRPGVGRANYGYTF. Here the CDR3 DNA reads TGTGCCAGCAGACCTGGCGTTGGCAGAGCTAACTATGGCTACACCTTC.

Points on this clonotype: At one of its ends the junction is not consistent with the germline gene, which may arise from a read error. The genes are TRBV24-1 and TRBJ2-1; possibly TRBD2 for D (6 bases). This CDR3 is 12 amino acids long. Germline V gene lookup returns CDR1 KGHDR and CDR2 SFDVKD. The CDR3: CATSDGPREQLF. The DNA of the CDR3 is TGTGCCACCAGTGATGGCCCCCGGGAGCAGCTCTTC.

The chain combines TRBV30 with TRBJ2-5; TRBD1 might be the D (6 bases). The CDR3 sequence is 15 residues long. CDR1 and CDR2 (germline): GTSNPN, SVGIG (reference sequence). Trimming stripped 0 bases from V and 5 bases from J, with 16 bases between. In DNA, the CDR3 is TGTGCCTGGAGTGTCTCAGGGGCGCACGAGGAGACCCAGTACTTC. It encodes CAWSVSGAHEETQYF.

The chain employs TRBV6-2 or TRBV6-3 and TRBJ1-1; 8 bases are shared with TRBD1. The germline gives CDR1 MNHEY, CDR2 SVGEGT. V lost 6 bases, J lost 3 bases, and 3 bases stayed unmatched. The CDR3 has 13 amino acids. For the CDR3, the DNA is TGTGCCAGCAGAAAACAGGGGGACACTGAAGCTTTCTTT. Translated: CASRKQGDTEAFF.

This clonotype was detected only a few times. The chain links TRBV20-1 to TRBJ2-5; D gene ambiguous. The CDR3 sequence is 13 residues long. V gave up 0 bases and J gave up 0 bases, with 5 bases separating them. CDR1 and CDR2 (germline): DFQATT, SNEGSKA (reference sequence). Here the CDR3 DNA reads TGCAGTGCTAGAGACCCGTACCAAGAGACCCAGTACTTC. This gives the protein CSARDPYQETQYF.

The table lists this clonotype with a few counts. V and J are TRBV7-9 and TRBJ1-2, with 9 bases that match TRBD1. The V and J ends lost 1 base and 8 bases, in that order; junction bases with no gene match: 2. Germline values: CDR1 SEHNR, CDR2 FQNEAQ (reference sequence). The CDR3 is 13 residues long. Written as DNA, the CDR3 is TGTGCCAGCAGCTTAGAGGACAGGGGCGGCTACACCTTC. The encoded protein is CASSLEDRGGYTF. The entire variable domain, with the rest obtained from reference TRBV7-9 and TRBJ1-2, is as follows: DTGVSQNPRHKITKRGQNVTFRCDPISEHNRLYWYRQTLGQGPEFLTYFQNEAQLEKSRLLSDRFSAERPKGSFSTLEIQRTEQGDSAMYLCASSLEDRGGYTFGSGTRLTVV.

The V and J genes are TRBV19 and TRBJ1-1, with 10 positions matching TRBD1. The V and J ends lost 5 bases and 0 bases, in that order; junction bases with no gene match: 9. The CDR3 totals 17 residues. Germline V lookup: CDR1 LNHDA, CDR2 SQIVND (reference sequence). The CDR3 DNA sequence: TGTGCCAGTAGTCCAAGGGGGGACAGGGGAATGAACACTGAAGCTTTCTTT. As protein: CASSPRGDRGMNTEAFF. The entire variable domain, with the rest obtained from reference TRBV19 and TRBJ1-1, is as follows: DGGITQSPKYLFRKEGQNVTLSCEQNLNHDAMYWYRQDPGQGLRLIYYSQIVNDFQKGDIAEGYSVSREKKESFPLTVTSAQKNPTAFYLCASSPRGDRGMNTEAFFGQGTRLTVV.